This T cell receptor (beta chain) was sequenced in a study of T cells in Graves' hyperthyroidism and ophthalmopathy. This clonotype was counted ten times or more. Template material for amplifying TCR beta CDR3 regions consisted of RNA transcripts. With the HTBI primer set, the TCR CDR3 went through a first round of RT-PCR. One entry per CDR3 protein results from TCRdb running MiXCR on the multiplex PCR reads. The repertoire holds about 400,000 distinct CDR3 sequences, with around a sixth as singletons. The V end lost 8 bases, the J end lost 3 bases, and 17 bases lay between the germline ends. The CDR3 contains 14 residues. Germline V gene sequence: CDR1 SGHAT, CDR2 FQNNGV.

The rearrangement links TRBV11-2 to TRBJ2-7; D might be TRBD2 (7 bases). The sequence was obtained from a woman in her late teens or twenties with Graves' hyperthyroidism. What was sequenced was blood. The chain's CDR3 is CASRLGAGVYEQYF. DNA for the CDR3: TGTGCCAGCCGTTTGGGGGCGGGAGTCTACGAGCAGTACTTC.